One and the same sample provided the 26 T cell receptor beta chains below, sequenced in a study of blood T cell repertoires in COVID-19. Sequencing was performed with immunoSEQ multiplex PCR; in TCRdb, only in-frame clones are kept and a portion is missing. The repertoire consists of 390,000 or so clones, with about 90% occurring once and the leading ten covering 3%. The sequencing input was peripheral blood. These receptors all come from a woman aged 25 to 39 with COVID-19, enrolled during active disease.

The CDR3 region has the DNA TGTGCCAGCGGCCGGGATTGGGGTCAGCCCCAGCATTTT. Its protein product is CASGRDWGQPQHF. V is TRBV2 and J is TRBJ1-5; the D is unclear. From germline, CDR1 is SNHLY and CDR2 FYNNEI. The CDR3 contains 13 residues. V was pared by 8 bases and J by 6 bases, with 14 bases between.

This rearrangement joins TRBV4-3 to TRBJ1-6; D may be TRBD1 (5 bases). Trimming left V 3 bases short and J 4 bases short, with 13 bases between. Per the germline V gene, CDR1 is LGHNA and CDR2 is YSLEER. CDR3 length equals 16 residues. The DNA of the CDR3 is TGCGCCAGCAGCCAGGCAAGACAGAGTTATAATTCACCCCTCCACTTT. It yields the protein CASSQARQSYNSPLHF.

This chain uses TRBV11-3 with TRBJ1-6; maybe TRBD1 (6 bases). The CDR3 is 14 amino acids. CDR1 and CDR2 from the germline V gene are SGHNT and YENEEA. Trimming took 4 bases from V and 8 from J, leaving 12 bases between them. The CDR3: CASSSGVADSPLHF. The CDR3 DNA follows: TGTGCCAGCAGCTCAGGGGTCGCGGATTCACCCCTCCACTTT.

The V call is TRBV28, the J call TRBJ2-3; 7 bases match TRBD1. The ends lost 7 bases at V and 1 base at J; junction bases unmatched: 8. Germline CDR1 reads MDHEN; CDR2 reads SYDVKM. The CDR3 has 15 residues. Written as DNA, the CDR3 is TGTGCCAGCACCCACGGGGACAGAGGCACAGATACGCAGTATTTT. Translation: CASTHGDRGTDTQYF.

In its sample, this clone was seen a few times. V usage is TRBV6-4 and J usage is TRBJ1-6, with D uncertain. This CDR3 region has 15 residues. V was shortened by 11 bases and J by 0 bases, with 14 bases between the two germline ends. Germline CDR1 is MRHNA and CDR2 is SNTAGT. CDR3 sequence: CAGQTCCSYNSPLHF. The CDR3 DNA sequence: TGTGCCGGCCAGACTTGTTGCTCCTATAATTCACCCCTCCACTTT.

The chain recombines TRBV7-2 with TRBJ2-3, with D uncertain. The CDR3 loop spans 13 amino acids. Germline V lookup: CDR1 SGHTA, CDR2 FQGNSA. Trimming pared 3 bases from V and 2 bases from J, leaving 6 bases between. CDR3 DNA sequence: TGTGCCAGCAGCTTCTCGTCCACAGATACGCAGTATTTT. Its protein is CASSFSSTDTQYF.

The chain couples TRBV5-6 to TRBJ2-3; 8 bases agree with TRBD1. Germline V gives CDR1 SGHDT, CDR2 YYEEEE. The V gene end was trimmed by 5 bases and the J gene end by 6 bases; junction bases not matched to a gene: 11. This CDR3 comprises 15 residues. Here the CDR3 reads CASRTDRVPPDTQYF. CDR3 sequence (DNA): TGTGCCAGCAGAACGGACAGGGTACCGCCCGATACGCAGTATTTT.

As DNA, the CDR3 is TGTGCCAGCAGTTTGTCAGGGGGGGCCAACGTCCTGACTTTC. Its protein product is CASSLSGGANVLTF. The chain combines TRBV28 with TRBJ2-6; TRBD1 might be the D (5 bases). Trimming pared 3 bases from V and 4 bases from J, leaving 7 bases between. Germline CDR1 reads MDHEN; CDR2 reads SYDVKM. This CDR3 is 14 amino acids long. The variable domain in full, with the rest retrieved from reference TRBV28 and TRBJ2-6, is DVKVTQSSRYLVKRTGEKVFLECVQDMDHENMFWYRQDPGLGLRLIYFSYDVKMKEKGDIPEGYSVSREKKERFSLILESASTNQTSMYLCASSLSGGANVLTFGAGSRLTVL.

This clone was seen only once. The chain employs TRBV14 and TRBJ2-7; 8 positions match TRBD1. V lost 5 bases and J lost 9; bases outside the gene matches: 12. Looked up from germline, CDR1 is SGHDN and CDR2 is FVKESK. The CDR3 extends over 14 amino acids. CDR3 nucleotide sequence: TGTGCCAGCAGCGACTGGACAGGGCAACCCCCGCAGTACTTC. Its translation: CASSDWTGQPPQYF.

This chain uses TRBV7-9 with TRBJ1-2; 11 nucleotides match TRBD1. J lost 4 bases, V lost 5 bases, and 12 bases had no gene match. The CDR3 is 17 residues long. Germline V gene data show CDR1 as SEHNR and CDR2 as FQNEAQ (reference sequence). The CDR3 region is CASSPGQGAKRSYGYTF. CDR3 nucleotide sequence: TGTGCCAGCAGCCCCGGACAGGGGGCCAAAAGGTCCTATGGCTACACCTTC.

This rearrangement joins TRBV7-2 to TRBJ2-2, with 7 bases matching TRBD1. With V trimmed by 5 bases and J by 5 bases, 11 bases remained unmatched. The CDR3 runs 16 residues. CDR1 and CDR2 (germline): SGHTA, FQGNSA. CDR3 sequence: CASSPGDRVGTGELFF. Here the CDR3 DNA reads TGTGCCAGCAGCCCCGGAGACAGGGTGGGAACCGGGGAGCTGTTTTTT.

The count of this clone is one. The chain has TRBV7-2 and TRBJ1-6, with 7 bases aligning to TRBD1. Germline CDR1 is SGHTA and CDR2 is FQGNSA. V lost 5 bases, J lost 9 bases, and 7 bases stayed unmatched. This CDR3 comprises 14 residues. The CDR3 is CASSPDRVASPLHF. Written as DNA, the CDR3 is TGTGCCAGCAGCCCCGACAGGGTGGCTTCACCCCTCCACTTT. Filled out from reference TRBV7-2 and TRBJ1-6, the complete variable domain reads GAGVSQSPSNKVTEKGKDVELRCDPISGHTALYWYRQSLGQGLEFLIYFQGNSAPDKSGLPSDRFSAERTGGSVSTLTIQRTQQEDSAVYLCASSPDRVASPLHFGNGTRLTVT.

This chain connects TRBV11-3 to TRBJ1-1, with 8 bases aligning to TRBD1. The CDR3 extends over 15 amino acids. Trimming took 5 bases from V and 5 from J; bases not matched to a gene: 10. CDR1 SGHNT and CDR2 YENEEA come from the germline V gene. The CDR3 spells CASSPGQGSGTEAFF. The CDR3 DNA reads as TGTGCCAGCAGCCCAGGACAGGGTTCAGGTACTGAAGCTTTCTTT.

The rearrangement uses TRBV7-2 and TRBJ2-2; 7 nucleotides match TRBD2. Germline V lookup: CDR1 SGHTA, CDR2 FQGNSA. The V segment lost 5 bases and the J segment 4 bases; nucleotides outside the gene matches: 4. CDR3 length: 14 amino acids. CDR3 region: CASSPRTSTGELFF. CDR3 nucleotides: TGTGCCAGCAGCCCCCGGACTAGCACCGGGGAGCTGTTTTTT.

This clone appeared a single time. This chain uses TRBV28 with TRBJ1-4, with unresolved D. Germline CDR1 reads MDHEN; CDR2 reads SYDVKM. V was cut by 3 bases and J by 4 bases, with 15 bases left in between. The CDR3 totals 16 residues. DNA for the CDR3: TGTGCCAGCAGTTTGGAATTACGAGGAATTAATGAAAAACTGTTTTTT. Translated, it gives CASSLELRGINEKLFF.

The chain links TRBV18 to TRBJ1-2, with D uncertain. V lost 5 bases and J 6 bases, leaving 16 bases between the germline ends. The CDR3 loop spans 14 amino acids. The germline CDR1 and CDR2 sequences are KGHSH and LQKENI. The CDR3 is CASSSRTGSDGYTF. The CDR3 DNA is TGTGCCAGCTCATCCCGGACGGGAAGCGATGGCTACACCTTC.

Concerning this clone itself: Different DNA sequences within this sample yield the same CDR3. This CDR3 is CASSQEAGANYGYTF. In nucleotides, the CDR3 is TGCGCCAGCAGCCAAGAAGCAGGGGCCAACTATGGCTACACCTTC. This rearrangement joins TRBV4-1 to TRBJ1-2, with TRBD1 as a possible D gene (6 bases). Germline CDR1 and CDR2: MGHRA and YSYEKL. V was clipped by 0 bases and J by 2 bases, with 10 bases between them. CDR3 size: 15 residues.

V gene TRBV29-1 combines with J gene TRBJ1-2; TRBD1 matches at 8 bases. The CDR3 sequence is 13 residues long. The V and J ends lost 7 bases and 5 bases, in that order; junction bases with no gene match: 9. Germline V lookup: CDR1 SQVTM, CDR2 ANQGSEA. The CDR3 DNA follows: TGCAGCGCCGCAGGGGGCAAGCAGTATGGCTACACCTTC. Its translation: CSAAGGKQYGYTF.

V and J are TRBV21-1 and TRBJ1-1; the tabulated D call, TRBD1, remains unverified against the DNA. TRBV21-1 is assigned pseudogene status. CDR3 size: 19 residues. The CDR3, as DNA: TGTGCCAGCAGCCGGCCTGAAATAAGACAGGGTGTCTTGGACACTGAAGCTTTCTTT. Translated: CASSRPEIRQGVLDTEAFF.

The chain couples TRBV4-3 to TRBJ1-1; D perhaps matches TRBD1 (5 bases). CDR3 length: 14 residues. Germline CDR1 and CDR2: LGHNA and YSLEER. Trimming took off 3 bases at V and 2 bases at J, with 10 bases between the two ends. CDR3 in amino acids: CASSQSGGNTEAFF. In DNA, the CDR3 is TGCGCCAGCAGCCAGTCGGGGGGTAACACTGAAGCTTTCTTT.

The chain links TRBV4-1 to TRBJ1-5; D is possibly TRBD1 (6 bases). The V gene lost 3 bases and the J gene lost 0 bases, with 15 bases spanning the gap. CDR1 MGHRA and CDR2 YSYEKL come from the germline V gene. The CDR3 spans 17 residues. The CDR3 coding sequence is TGCGCCAGCAGCCAGGAGACAGGAGAATATAGCAATCAGCCCCAGCATTTT. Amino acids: CASSQETGEYSNQPQHF.

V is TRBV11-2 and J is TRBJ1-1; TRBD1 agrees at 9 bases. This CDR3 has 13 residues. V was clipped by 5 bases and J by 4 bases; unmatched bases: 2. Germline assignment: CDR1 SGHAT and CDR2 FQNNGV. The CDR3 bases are TGTGCCAGCAGCAAGACAGGGGGCACTGAAGCTTTCTTT. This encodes CASSKTGGTEAFF.

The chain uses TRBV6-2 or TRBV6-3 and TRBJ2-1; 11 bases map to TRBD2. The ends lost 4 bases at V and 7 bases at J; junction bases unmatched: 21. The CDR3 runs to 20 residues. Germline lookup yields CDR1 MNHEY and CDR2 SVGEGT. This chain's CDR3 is CASSSLLSGGAPAFRNEQFF. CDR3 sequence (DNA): TGTGCCAGCAGTTCTCTCCTTAGCGGGGGGGCCCCTGCGTTTAGAAATGAGCAGTTCTTC.

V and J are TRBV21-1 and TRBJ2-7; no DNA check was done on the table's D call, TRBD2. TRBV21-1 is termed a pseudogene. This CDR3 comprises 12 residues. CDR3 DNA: TGTGCCAGCAGCCTCGCGGATTGGTGGCAGTACGTC. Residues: CASSLADWWQYV.

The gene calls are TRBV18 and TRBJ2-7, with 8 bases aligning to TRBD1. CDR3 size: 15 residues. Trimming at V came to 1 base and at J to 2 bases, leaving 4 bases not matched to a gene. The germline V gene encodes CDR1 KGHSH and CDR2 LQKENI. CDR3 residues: CASSPRDRPTYEQYF. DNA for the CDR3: TGTGCCAGCTCACCACGGGACAGGCCCACCTACGAGCAGTACTTC.

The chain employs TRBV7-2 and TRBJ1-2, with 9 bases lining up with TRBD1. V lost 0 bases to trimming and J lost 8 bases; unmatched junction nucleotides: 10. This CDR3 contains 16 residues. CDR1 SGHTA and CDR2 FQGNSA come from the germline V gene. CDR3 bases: TGTGCCAGCAGCTTAGCGGTCACCGGGACAGGGAACGGCTACACCTTC. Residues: CASSLAVTGTGNGYTF.